This entry features one TCR beta chain sequence. This clone has at least ten counts. This receptor's antigen is unknown. Per-base qualities were not stored, and no clone one base away is much larger. Libraries were made using the immunoSEQ multiplex PCR assay. For the multiplex PCR, a mixture combining 60 forward primers for TCR Vbeta segments and 13 reverse primers for TCR Jbeta segments was used. The CDR3 region of rearranged TCR beta genes was amplified from genomic DNA by a multiplex PCR assay. On the Illumina HiSeq System, the amplified TCR beta libraries were sequenced as 87-base-pair reads. The original methods were these. A later analysis counted tens of millions of unique TCR beta chains across the 640 or so repertoires, and around 12 million of these chains were shared by at least two donors. Raw reads were error-corrected and collapsed into unique sequences by a nearest-neighbor algorithm in which closely related sequences were merged to remove PCR and sequencing errors. CDR3 sequences were aligned to IMGT reference sequences to assign V, D and J gene segments. Each retained sequence needed at least a six-nucleotide match to both a V gene segment and a J gene segment. Rearrangements were called productive when the CDR3 lacked stop codons and stayed in frame with V and J; all others were non-productive. Following IMGT convention, CDR3 was defined as the stretch from the second conserved V-encoded cysteine to the conserved J-encoded phenylalanine. In an earlier analysis of roughly 610 of the donors, sequences lacking an unambiguous match to a single V gene segment were excluded. In an earlier analysis of 587 of the donors, V segments were called functional above 56.7% productive rearrangements and were called segregating when the between-donor standard deviation exceeded 5%. A statistical classification framework was built for diagnosing cytomegalovirus status from the catalog of TCR beta chain sequences. In a later analysis, TCR nucleotide sequences were compared against IMGT/GENE-DB human TR gene sequences so that V and J genes could be assigned. In a later analysis, CDR3 sequences and most-parsimonious VDJ recombination scenarios were assigned using the TCRdist pipeline. In a later analysis, every TCR beta chain was defined by the combination of its CDR3 amino acid sequence and its V-gene family, and reads without a unique V-gene family were dropped. A later analysis removed over 500 highly shared, low-generation-probability nucleotide sequences to deal with suspected cross-contamination and a sequencing artifact. In a later analysis, a clonal expansion index for each public chain was calculated from normalized within-repertoire ranks of inferred template counts. Generation probabilities in a later analysis came from a VDJ recombination model fitted to out-of-frame rearrangements, and those results were checked against IGoR. In a later analysis, hypergeometric tests were used to score TCR-TCR, TCR-HLA and TCR-CMV co-occurrence, with a repertoire-size bias correction applied to TCR pairs. False discovery rates were estimated in a later analysis by permuting HLA or CMV assignments 20 times. In a later analysis, co-occurring TCRs were grouped using DBSCAN, and TCRdist sequence similarity was added for clustering within HLA-allele-positive subsets. Repertoires with fewer than 30,000 or more than 120,000 public chains, plus five repertoires with anomalous nucleotide sharing, were excluded from co-occurrence clustering. TCRdb took over this immuneACCESS table, retaining in-frame rearrangements with V and J assigned. Such tables are incomplete; in checked studies, under half of the missing clones stem from an unresolved V gene, and the remainder is unexplained. V, J and clone size derive from that table, while D and trimming were established from the DNA sequence. For this sample the table gives fewer than 200,000 clones, of which approximately 70% were detected only once. Approximately 1.8% of the sample belongs to the ten largest clones.

The sample comes from a study of cytomegalovirus exposure and HLA in healthy donors (dated by TCRdb to 2017 to 2019). At the level of the whole study: An earlier analysis of about 560 of the donors reported over 250 Gb of sequence data and 117 million unique TCR beta sequences obtained from about 179 million T cells. On average, around 240,000 unique TCR beta nucleotide sequences were sequenced per donor among 398 genotyped donors of the cohort, with 15% to 20% of those sequences being non-productive. The study aimed to test whether signatures of past pathogen exposure could be identified by cataloging public T cell receptors. Using immunosequencing, the study profiled T cell repertoires from 666 subjects and related those repertoires to cytomegalovirus serostatus. A separate validation cohort of approximately 120 different subjects was used in addition to the roughly 700-subject first cohort. The genetic ancestry cluster associated with self-reported Caucasian donors included 80% to 90% of the 300 to 400 genotyped donors. Genome-wide SNP genotypes for about 55% of the roughly 670 donors were used in a later genetic analysis, which treated that subset as a discovery cohort. The number of donors typed differed by locus, with 629-630 for A, B, C, DRB1 and DQB1, 522 for DQA1, 600 to 610 for DPA1, and 400 to 490 for DPB1. In a later analysis, previously published TCR beta repertoires from 550 to 750 donors were re-analyzed and high-resolution HLA genotyping was added so that TCR occurrence patterns could be studied. An early release covering about 600 HLA-typed donors comprised approximately 290 gigabases of sequencing data and approximately 85 million unique TCR sequences. To predict cytomegalovirus infection status, the study combined high-throughput TCR immunosequencing, statistical association of individual TCRs with disease status, and machine learning. Because of strong linkage in the cohort, 4 to 6 DR-DQ haplotypes were treated as single units for association and clustering. Both class I and class II loci were covered by HLA typing, at four-digit resolution. To decide whether each TCR beta V gene segment behaved as functional or pseudogenic, an earlier analysis of fewer than 750 of the donors relied on high-throughput TCR beta sequencing. All discovery cohort repertoires had been generated using a single sequencing platform. Donor age, sex, ethnicity and CMV serostatus were collected together with the repertoire data. Rather than using new phenotypic data, the later analysis identified candidate immune exposures from TCR beta sequences and from how often those sequences occurred across donors.

The cohort consisted of some 670 healthy bone marrow donors. All cohort members were sampled while nominally healthy, although unrecorded immune exposures were likely present. The donor was CMV seronegative and belonged to the group of 320 or so seronegative cohort members. A peripheral blood sample was collected from each donor, and TCR beta sequencing was performed on peripheral blood mononuclear cells. The Qiagen DNeasy Blood Extraction Kit was used to extract genomic DNA from the blood cell samples. Per the germline V gene, SNHLY is the CDR1 and FYNNEI is the CDR2. V is clipped by 10 bases and J by 1 base, and the sequence between their germline boundaries is 14 bases long. The CDR3 numbers 13 residues from cysteine through phenylalanine. Only the CDR3 region is kept as DNA, spanning 39 bases read in frame from base 1. The full study reports these points: Correlated functional status among segregating V segments might reflect linkage disequilibrium, but an unknown experimental factor could not be ruled out. Some IMGT-functional V segments, including TRBV6-2 and TRBV6-3, could not be told apart with the 87-base-pair reads, so those segments were excluded. Compared with the 666-donor mean, donors in an Asian-associated ancestry cluster had fewer N-insertions in productive TCRs, according to a later genetic analysis. While some public TCRs were present in many individuals, most TCR sequences turned up only very rarely across donors. Because some donors lacked HLA typing at each locus, the association tests relied only on the typed subset. In a later genetic analysis, a missense DCLRE1C variant was associated with V-gene and J-gene trimming of TCR beta chains, and the association was replicated in an independent cohort. The only immune exposure information available for the cohort was CMV serostatus. Broadly in line with IMGT annotations, most TCR beta V segments showed up in productive rearrangements about 90% or about 30% of the time in an earlier analysis of several hundred of the donors. The classifier was reported to diagnose cytomegalovirus status with high specificity and sensitivity in both the original cohort and the validation cohort. In this cohort, only TCR beta chains were sequenced, and detectable features were limited by the absence of alpha or paired-chain data. A later analysis found that most CMV-associated TCR beta chains appeared HLA-restricted, with HLA associations seemingly driven largely by CMV exposure. According to a later analysis, parvovirus B19, influenza, CMV and Epstein-Barr virus appeared linked to several top co-occurrence clusters. In a later analysis, HLA-associated TCR beta chains were found to be more clonally expanded and to have lower generation probabilities than equally common non-associated chains. In a later analysis, the rate of TCR association differed among HLA loci, with DRB1 alleles having the most associated TCRs and HLA-C alleles having the fewest. Sequencing depth was assumed to be roughly uniform across donors in the presence/absence analyses, though that assumption may not hold. Over 15 rarely observed V segments, including chromosome 9 orphons, were excluded from the earlier analysis of several hundred of the donors because counts were too low. A group of highly shared sequence variants was considered likely to be a technical artifact of the sequencing pipeline. The authors suggested that the approach could potentially be generalized to other disease states and immunological phenotypes. The study listed 150 to 200 TCR beta chains as associated with cytomegalovirus. Three of the identified cytomegalovirus-associated TCR beta chains were confirmed in vitro to be specific for cytomegalovirus antigens. A further reported finding was that TCR beta sequences accurately predicted the HLA-A and HLA-B alleles for most subjects in the first cohort. At a false discovery rate of 0.05, a later analysis linked roughly 17,000 TCR beta sequences to specific HLA alleles. When HLA alleles, especially DR and DQ, strongly co-occurred, TCR associations were difficult to assign to individual alleles.

The chain is made from TRBV2 and TRBJ2-7; matching of 6 bases hints at TRBD2 as the D gene. This clonotype originated in a woman aged 30 to 39 in good health and CMV-seronegative. Material for sequencing was PBMCs. The CDR3 region has the sequence CATGGVGSYEQYF. At the DNA level, the sequence is TGTGCCACCGGAGGGGTGGGATCCTACGAGCAGTACTTC.